The clone carrying this T cell receptor beta chain was picked up a small number of times. Germline CDR1 SQVTM, CDR2 ANQGSEA. Trimming removed 7 bases from V and 8 bases from J, with 14 bases in between. The CDR3 has 11 amino acids. This specimen belongs to a study of patients and donors after allogeneic stem cell transplantation. TCRdb reprocessed the RT-PCR reads via MiXCR and lists one record per CDR3 protein. The sample has 84,000 or so distinct CDR3 sequences; around 46% are singletons. The receptor comes from a human donor who was either an allogeneic HSCT recipient or a stem cell or donor lymphocyte infusion donor (not recorded which). It is not recorded whose cells these are; they may come from a transplant donor. Input material: blood, either unsorted or a sorted T cell fraction (not recorded which). The gene calls are TRBV29-1 and TRBJ1-2, with D hard to call. For the CDR3, the DNA is TGCAGCGCCAGTATCCCGAGCGGCTACACCTTC. Translation gives CSASIPSGYTF.